The following is a T cell receptor (beta chain) sequence with its context. The CDR3 runs to 13 residues. Germline CDR1 reads LNHDA; CDR2 reads SQIVND (reference sequence). Between the trimmed V and J ends, which lost 4 bases and 7 bases, there was a span of 13 bases. This record comes from a study of blood T cell repertoires in COVID-19. Method: immunoSEQ multiplex PCR; TCRdb's copy keeps in-frame clones and lacks some. The sample consists of some 30,000 clones, about 90% of them appearing once. The source of this sequence is a man in his sixties with active COVID-19. This chain links TRBV19 with TRBJ1-1, with unresolved D. The sequencing input was peripheral blood. The DNA of the CDR3 is TGTGCCAGTAGTAGGACGGGGTTGGGTGAAGCTTTCTTT. Amino acid sequence: CASSRTGLGEAFF.